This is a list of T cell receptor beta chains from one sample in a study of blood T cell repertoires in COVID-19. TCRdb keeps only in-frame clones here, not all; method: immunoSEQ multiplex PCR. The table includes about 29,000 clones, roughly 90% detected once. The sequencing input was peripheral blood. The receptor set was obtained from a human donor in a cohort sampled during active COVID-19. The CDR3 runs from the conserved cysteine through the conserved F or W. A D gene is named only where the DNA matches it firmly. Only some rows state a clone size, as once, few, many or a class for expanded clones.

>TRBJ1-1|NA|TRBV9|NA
TGTGCCAGCAGCGTAGCTTGGAGAGGCACTGAAGCTTTCTTT
CASSVAWRGTEAFF
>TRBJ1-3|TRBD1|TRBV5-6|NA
TGTGCCAGCAGCTATCCAGGGGGGGGAAACACCATATATTTT
CASSYPGGGNTIYF
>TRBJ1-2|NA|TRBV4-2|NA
TGTGCCAGCAGCCAAGACAGGGGTGGTGGCTACACCTTC
CASSQDRGGGYTF
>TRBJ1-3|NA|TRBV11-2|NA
TGTGCCAGCGGAACAGGGCCTGGCTCTGGAAACACCATATATTTT
CASGTGPGSGNTIYF
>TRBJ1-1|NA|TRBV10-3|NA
TGTGCCATCAGTGAGTCGATGTTTGGCGGGGAAGCTTTCTTT
CAISESMFGGEAFF
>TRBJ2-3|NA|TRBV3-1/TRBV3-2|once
TGTGCCAGCAGCCCTTGGGTGGGGGCCGGCACAGATACGCAGTATTTT
CASSPWVGAGTDTQYF
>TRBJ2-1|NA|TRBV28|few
TGTGCCAGCACCCAACAGGTTCGCTCCTACAATGAGCAGTTCTTC
CASTQQVRSYNEQFF
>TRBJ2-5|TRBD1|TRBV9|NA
TGTGCCAGCAGCGTAGAGGGGGCTGGGTCCCAGTACTTC
CASSVEGAGSQYF
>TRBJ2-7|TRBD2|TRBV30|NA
TGTGCCTGGAGCCCGGGACGGGGGGACGAGCAGTACTTC
CAWSPGRGDEQYF
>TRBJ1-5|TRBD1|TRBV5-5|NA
TGTGCCAGCAGCTCTCTTAGTCAGGGGGAGCCCCAGCATTTT
CASSSLSQGEPQHF
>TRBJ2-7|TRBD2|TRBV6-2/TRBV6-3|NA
TGTGCCAGCAGTTACGCGGGACTAGCGGGGGACGAGCAGTACTTC
CASSYAGLAGDEQYF
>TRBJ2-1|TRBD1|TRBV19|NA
TGTGCCAGTAGTATCCTGGACAGGAAATACAATGAGCAGTTCTTC
CASSILDRKYNEQFF
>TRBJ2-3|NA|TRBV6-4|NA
TGTGCCAGCCGATCGGACAAATACACAGATACGCAGTATTTT
CASRSDKYTDTQYF
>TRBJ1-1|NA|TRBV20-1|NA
TGCAGTGCTAGTCCCCCGGCGGACACTGAAGCTTTCTTT
CSASPPADTEAFF
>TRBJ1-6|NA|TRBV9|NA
TGTGCCAGCAGCCGGGGGGGTAGCTCCTATAATTCACCCCTCCACTTT
CASSRGGSSYNSPLHF
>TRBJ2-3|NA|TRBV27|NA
TGTGCCAGCAGTTGGGCCCCAGATGGCACAGATACGCAGTATTTT
CASSWAPDGTDTQYF
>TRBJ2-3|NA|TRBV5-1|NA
TGCGCCAGCAGCTTTAGGGGCGATAGCACAGATACGCAGTATTTT
CASSFRGDSTDTQYF
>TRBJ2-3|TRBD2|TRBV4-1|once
TGCGCCAGCAGCCAAGAGGTAGGGCTAGCGGGCACAGATACGCAGTATTTT
CASSQEVGLAGTDTQYF
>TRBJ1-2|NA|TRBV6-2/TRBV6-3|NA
TGTGCCAGCAGTTACCCGGGAGAACTAGTCGGCTACACCTTC
CASSYPGELVGYTF
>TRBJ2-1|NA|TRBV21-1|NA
TGTGCCAGCAGCAAAAGGTCTAGCGGGGGTGGGAATGAGCAGTTCTTC
CASSKRSSGGGNEQFF
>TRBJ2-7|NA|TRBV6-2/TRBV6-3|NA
TGTGCCAGCAGTCGGGACATACCCTACGAGCAGTACTTC
CASSRDIPYEQYF
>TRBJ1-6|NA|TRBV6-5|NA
TGTGCCAGCAGCCCCAGGGGTTGGAATTCACCCCTCCACTTT
CASSPRGWNSPLHF
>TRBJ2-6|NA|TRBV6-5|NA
TGTGCCAGCACCGTACAGGGAAGTGGGGCCAACGTCCTGACTTTC
CASTVQGSGANVLTF
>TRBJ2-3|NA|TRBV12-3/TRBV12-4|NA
TGTGCCAGCAGTTTAATGAGCGTGGGTACGCAGTATTTT
CASSLMSVGTQYF
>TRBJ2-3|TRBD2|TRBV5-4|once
TGTGCCAGCAGCGGAATGACTAGCGGGGCAGGGGGTACGCAGTATTTT
CASSGMTSGAGGTQYF
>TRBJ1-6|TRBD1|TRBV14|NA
TGTGCCAGCAGCCAAGGACCGTGGACAGGGTCCACTAATTCACCCCTCCACTTT
CASSQGPWTGSTNSPLHF
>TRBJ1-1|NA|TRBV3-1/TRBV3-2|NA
TGTGCCAGCAGCCAAGAACAGGTGGGGACTGAAGCTTTCTTT
CASSQEQVGTEAFF
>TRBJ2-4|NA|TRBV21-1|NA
TGTGCCAGCAGCACCGGACTAGCGGAAATCAAAAACATTCAGTACTTC
CASSTGLAEIKNIQYF
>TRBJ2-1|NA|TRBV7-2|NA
TGTGCCAGCAGCTGGGGGGGGCATGGTGAGCAGTTCTTC
CASSWGGHGEQFF
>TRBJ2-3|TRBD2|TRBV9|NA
TGTGCCAGCACCATCTTTGGTAGCGGGGGTGATACGCAGTATTTT
CASTIFGSGGDTQYF
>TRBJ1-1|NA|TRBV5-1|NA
TGCGCCAGCAGCGTCGGAGGTGGGATGAACACTGAAGCTTTCTTT
CASSVGGGMNTEAFF
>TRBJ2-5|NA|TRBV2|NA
TGTGCCAGCTCGAAGGGGATGGGCGAGACCCAGTACTTC
CASSKGMGETQYF
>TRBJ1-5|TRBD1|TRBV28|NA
TGTGCCTGCCTCGGGGACAGAAATCAGCCCCAGCATTTT
CACLGDRNQPQHF
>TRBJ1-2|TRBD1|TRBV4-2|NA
TGTGCCAGCAGTCCCCGGACAGGGACGGGTGGCTACACCTTC
CASSPRTGTGGYTF
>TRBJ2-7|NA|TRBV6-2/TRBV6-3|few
TGTGCCAGCAGTCGAGCCGACAGGCGACGCTCCTACGAGCAGTACTTC
CASSRADRRRSYEQYF
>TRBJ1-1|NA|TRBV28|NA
TGTGCCAGCAAGGTGGGGGGGCTCCTGAACACTGAAGCTTTCTTT
CASKVGGLLNTEAFF
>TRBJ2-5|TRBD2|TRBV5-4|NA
TGTGCCAGCAGCTTAAGGCAGACTAGCCCCCGAGAGACCCAGTACTTC
CASSLRQTSPRETQYF
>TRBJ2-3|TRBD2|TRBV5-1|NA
TGCGCCAGCAGCTTGGCACTAGCGGGAAACACAGATACGCAGTATTTT
CASSLALAGNTDTQYF
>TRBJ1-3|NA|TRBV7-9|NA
TGTGCCAGCAGCCCACCTTACGGGGGTAAAACCTCTGGAAACACCATATATTTT
CASSPPYGGKTSGNTIYF
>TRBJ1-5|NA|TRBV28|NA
TGTGCCAGCAGTTTGGTGGGGGCCCATCAGCCCCAGCATTTT
CASSLVGAHQPQHF
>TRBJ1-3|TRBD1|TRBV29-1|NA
TGCAGCGCCGGGACAGGGAACGGAAACACCATATATTTT
CSAGTGNGNTIYF
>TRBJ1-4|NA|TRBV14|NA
TGTGCCAGCAGCCAAGATAAGCGACCGGTCGGGGAAAAACTGTTTTTT
CASSQDKRPVGEKLFF
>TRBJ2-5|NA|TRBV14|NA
TGTGCCAGCAGCCAAGGACAGCCTTCGCTGACCCAGTACTTC
CASSQGQPSLTQYF
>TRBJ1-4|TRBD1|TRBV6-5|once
TGTGCCAGCAGTTCCACGACAGGGTGGGGTGAAAAACTGTTTTTT
CASSSTTGWGEKLFF
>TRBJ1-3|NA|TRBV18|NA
TGTGCCAGCTCAGCGGGGGACAACCTGTTTTCCCCTGGAAACACCATATATTTT
CASSAGDNLFSPGNTIYF
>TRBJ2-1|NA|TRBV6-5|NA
TGTGCCAGCAGTCTTTCTAGCTCCTACAATGAGCAGTTCTTC
CASSLSSSYNEQFF
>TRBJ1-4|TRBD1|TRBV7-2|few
TGTGCCAGCAGCCTAGGACAGGGGGCGCATAATGAAAAACTGTTTTTT
CASSLGQGAHNEKLFF
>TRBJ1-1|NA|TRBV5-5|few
TGTGCCAGCAGCTTCGAGGGAAAGAACACTGAAGCTTTCTTT
CASSFEGKNTEAFF
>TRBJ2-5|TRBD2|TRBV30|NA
TGTGCCTGGAGTGTACCTCCTAGCGGGGGGGAGACCCAGTACTTC
CAWSVPPSGGETQYF
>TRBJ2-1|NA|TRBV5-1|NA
TGCGCCAGCAGCTTGACTAGTGGTCGCAATGAGCAGTTCTTC
CASSLTSGRNEQFF
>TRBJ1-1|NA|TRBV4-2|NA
TGTGCCAGCAGCCAAGTAGGTCGGGACACTGAAGCTTTCTTT
CASSQVGRDTEAFF
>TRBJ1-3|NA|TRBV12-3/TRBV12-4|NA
TGTGCCAGCAGGGACACCCAGGGAAACACCATATATTTT
CASRDTQGNTIYF
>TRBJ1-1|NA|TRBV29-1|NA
TGCAGCGTTTTTTCCCCGACAGCCGCGAACACTGAAGCTTTCTTT
CSVFSPTAANTEAFF
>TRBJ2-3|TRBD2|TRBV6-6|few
TGTGCCAGCATCAAACTAGCGGGACCCACAGATACGCAGTATTTT
CASIKLAGPTDTQYF
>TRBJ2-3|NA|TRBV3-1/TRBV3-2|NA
TGTGCCAGCAGCGACGGGACTCGCGGCACAGATACGCAGTATTTT
CASSDGTRGTDTQYF
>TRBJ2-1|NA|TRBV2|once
TGTGCCAGCAGTGAAGCGCTCAGGACAACGAACAATGAGCAGTTCTTC
CASSEALRTTNNEQFF
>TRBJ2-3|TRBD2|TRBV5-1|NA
TGCGCCAGCAGCTCGGGACTAGCGGGGGGAGATACGCAGTATTTT
CASSSGLAGGDTQYF
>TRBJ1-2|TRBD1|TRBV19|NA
TGTGCCAGTAGCCCTCTACAGGGGTCGGGTTATGGCTACACCTTC
CASSPLQGSGYGYTF
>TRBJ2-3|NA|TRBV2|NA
TGTGCCAGCAGAAACAGGGAAGTGACAGATACGCAGTATTTT
CASRNREVTDTQYF